This T cell receptor beta chain derives from a study of blood T cell repertoires in COVID-19. Method: immunoSEQ multiplex PCR; TCRdb's copy keeps in-frame clones and lacks some. The repertoire includes 140,000 to 150,000 clones, 75% to 85% of them detected once, and 10% to 15% sits in the top ten. The sequence was collected from a man aged 60 to 75 with active or convalescent COVID-19. The specimen sequenced was peripheral blood.

The DNA for the CDR3 is TGTGCCTGGAGTGGGGAGGGTTACGAGCAGTACTTC. The encoded protein is CAWSGEGYEQYF. The chain uses TRBV30 and TRBJ2-7; 7 bases map to TRBD2. The CDR3 sequence is 12 residues long. Looked up from germline, CDR1 is GTSNPN and CDR2 is SVGIG (reference sequence). V lost 1 base to trimming and J lost 4 bases; unmatched junction nucleotides: 1.